This T cell receptor beta chain was profiled in a study of blood T cell repertoires in COVID-19. Turning to the study itself: COVID-19 samples, acute and convalescent, were from the United States, Italy and Spain.

The repertoire was sequenced with immunoSEQ multiplex PCR; TCRdb's copy has only in-frame clones and lacks some. Of hundreds of thousands of clones in the sample, over 75% were seen once. The V end lost 7 bases, the J end lost 1 base, and 12 bases lay between the germline ends. The CDR3 length is 14 residues. Germline CDR1 and CDR2: LGHDT and YNNKEL (reference sequence). Those enrolled, adults aged roughly 18 to 90 years, came from roughly 23 US areas. Recovery among Cohort 3 donors was established by two negative PCRs, clearance, or symptom resolution. A few counts support this clone. This chain uses TRBV3-1 (or the pseudogene TRBV3-2) with TRBJ2-3; TRBD2 might be the D (5 bases). Sequenced input: PBMCs or T cells enriched from blood (not recorded which). The TCR originated in a man younger than 40 who had recovered from COVID-19. The CDR3 region has the DNA TGTGCCAGCATGAGTGGGAGCGGCACAGATACGCAGTATTTT. As protein: CASMSGSGTDTQYF.